Listed below are T cell receptor beta chains from one sample, sequenced in a study of blood T cell repertoires in COVID-19. This table comes from immunoSEQ multiplex PCR, and its TCRdb copy is limited to in-frame clones, with some not included. This sample yields about 250,000 clones, of which more than 75% are seen a single time; roughly a sixth belongs to the top ten. The source material was PBMCs or T cells enriched from blood (not recorded which). Every receptor here comes from a man aged 18 to 29 who had recovered from COVID-19. Both conserved end residues are part of each CDR3. Fields, in order: V gene, D gene, J gene, clone size, CDR3 protein, CDR3 DNA. A D gene is named only where the DNA matches it firmly. Expanded clones are given a class, and other clones once, few, many or no size at all.

v_gene: TRBV18; d_gene: TRBD2; j_gene: TRBJ2-1; abundance: -; CDR3aa: CASSPQRDAYNEQFF; CDR3nt: TGTGCCAGCTCACCACAGCGGGACGCCTACAATGAGCAGTTCTTC
v_gene: TRBV27; d_gene: TRBD2; j_gene: TRBJ2-7; abundance: -; CDR3aa: CASSFASGSSYEQYF; CDR3nt: TGTGCCAGCAGTTTTGCTAGCGGGAGCTCCTACGAGCAGTACTTC
v_gene: TRBV7-8; d_gene: -; j_gene: TRBJ1-5; abundance: -; CDR3aa: CASSLARGIGNQPQHF; CDR3nt: TGTGCCAGCAGCTTAGCTCGGGGGATTGGCAATCAGCCCCAGCATTTT
v_gene: TRBV5-4; d_gene: TRBD1; j_gene: TRBJ1-1; abundance: -; CDR3aa: CASSLDSGTVNTEAFF; CDR3nt: TGTGCCAGCAGCTTGGATTCCGGGACAGTGAACACTGAAGCTTTCTTT
v_gene: TRBV12-3/TRBV12-4; d_gene: -; j_gene: TRBJ1-1; abundance: once; CDR3aa: CASSKERRGEAFF; CDR3nt: TGTGCCAGCAGTAAGGAACGCAGAGGGGAAGCTTTCTTT
v_gene: TRBV5-1; d_gene: -; j_gene: TRBJ1-6; abundance: once; CDR3aa: CASSPVGGYNSPLHF; CDR3nt: TGCGCCAGCAGCCCAGTGGGAGGGTATAATTCACCCCTCCACTTT
v_gene: TRBV13; d_gene: TRBD2; j_gene: TRBJ2-7; abundance: -; CDR3aa: CASSPPSGRAYEQYF; CDR3nt: TGTGCCAGCAGCCCGCCCAGCGGGAGGGCTTACGAGCAGTACTTC
v_gene: TRBV7-2; d_gene: TRBD2; j_gene: TRBJ2-3; abundance: -; CDR3aa: CASRPGLHTDTQYF; CDR3nt: TGTGCCAGCAGACCGGGACTACACACAGATACGCAGTATTTT
v_gene: TRBV11-3; d_gene: TRBD2; j_gene: TRBJ2-4; abundance: -; CDR3aa: CASSLNLGLAGDGKNIQYF; CDR3nt: TGTGCCAGCAGCTTGAACCTGGGACTAGCGGGAGACGGCAAAAACATTCAGTACTTC
v_gene: TRBV19; d_gene: -; j_gene: TRBJ1-1; abundance: -; CDR3aa: CASSFGINTEAFF; CDR3nt: TGTGCCAGTAGCTTCGGTATCAACACTGAAGCTTTCTTT
v_gene: TRBV2; d_gene: TRBD1; j_gene: TRBJ2-7; abundance: -; CDR3aa: CASRGTGGTYEQYF; CDR3nt: TGTGCCAGCAGGGGGACAGGGGGGACCTACGAGCAGTACTTC
v_gene: TRBV14; d_gene: -; j_gene: TRBJ2-7; abundance: -; CDR3aa: CASSQGLHHYEQYF; CDR3nt: TGTGCCAGCAGCCAAGGACTACATCACTACGAGCAGTACTTC
v_gene: TRBV2; d_gene: TRBD1; j_gene: TRBJ2-7; abundance: once; CDR3aa: CASSVGTGGEQYF; CDR3nt: TGTGCCAGCAGTGTAGGGACAGGGGGCGAGCAGTACTTC
v_gene: TRBV7-9; d_gene: -; j_gene: TRBJ2-5; abundance: -; CDR3aa: CASSLGIEGFTQETQYF; CDR3nt: TGTGCCAGCAGCTTAGGCATAGAGGGATTCACCCAAGAGACCCAGTACTTC
v_gene: TRBV18; d_gene: -; j_gene: TRBJ2-3; abundance: -; CDR3aa: CASSPGHLDTQYF; CDR3nt: TGTGCCAGCTCACCGGGACATTTGGATACGCAGTATTTT
v_gene: TRBV7-2; d_gene: -; j_gene: TRBJ1-2; abundance: -; CDR3aa: CASSLAIATANYGYTF; CDR3nt: TGTGCCAGCAGCTTAGCTATCGCGACAGCTAACTATGGCTACACCTTC
v_gene: TRBV24-1; d_gene: -; j_gene: TRBJ2-3; abundance: -; CDR3aa: CATSDPAGPDTQYF; CDR3nt: TGTGCCACCAGTGACCCAGCGGGCCCAGATACGCAGTATTTT
v_gene: TRBV11-2; d_gene: TRBD2; j_gene: TRBJ2-3; abundance: -; CDR3aa: CASSYLSPTGGLTDTQYF; CDR3nt: TGTGCCAGCAGCTACCTCTCTCCGACGGGAGGACTCACAGATACGCAGTATTTT
v_gene: TRBV6-6; d_gene: -; j_gene: TRBJ1-5; abundance: -; CDR3aa: CASSYPPGVGGRPQHF; CDR3nt: TGTGCCAGCAGTTACCCCCCGGGCGTCGGGGGAAGGCCCCAGCATTTT
v_gene: TRBV3-1/TRBV3-2; d_gene: TRBD1; j_gene: TRBJ2-5; abundance: once; CDR3aa: CASSQDTRQGARETQYF; CDR3nt: TGTGCCAGCAGCCAAGATACGCGACAGGGGGCCAGGGAGACCCAGTACTTC
v_gene: TRBV6-5; d_gene: TRBD1; j_gene: TRBJ2-7; abundance: -; CDR3aa: CASWGQGTYEQYF; CDR3nt: TGTGCCAGCTGGGGACAGGGCACCTACGAGCAGTACTTC
v_gene: TRBV3-1/TRBV3-2; d_gene: TRBD1; j_gene: TRBJ2-1; abundance: once; CDR3aa: CASSPTRTGYNEQFF; CDR3nt: TGTGCCAGCAGCCCGACAAGGACAGGCTACAATGAGCAGTTCTTC
v_gene: TRBV29-1; d_gene: TRBD1; j_gene: TRBJ2-1; abundance: -; CDR3aa: CSATLLRGLNEQFF; CDR3nt: TGCAGCGCGACACTACTCAGGGGGCTAAATGAGCAGTTCTTC
v_gene: TRBV29-1; d_gene: -; j_gene: TRBJ1-2; abundance: -; CDR3aa: CSVEEGRYGYTF; CDR3nt: TGCAGCGTTGAAGAGGGGCGCTATGGCTACACCTTC
v_gene: TRBV6-5; d_gene: -; j_gene: TRBJ2-2; abundance: -; CDR3aa: CASSYEGTGELFF; CDR3nt: TGTGCCAGCAGTTACGAGGGAACCGGGGAGCTGTTTTTT
v_gene: TRBV7-9; d_gene: TRBD1; j_gene: TRBJ2-7; abundance: -; CDR3aa: CASSPAGTVVYEQYF; CDR3nt: TGTGCCAGCAGCCCAGCCGGGACAGTGGTTTACGAGCAGTACTTC
v_gene: TRBV2; d_gene: -; j_gene: TRBJ2-2; abundance: -; CDR3aa: CASSSPRSRGANTGELFF; CDR3nt: TGTGCCAGCAGTAGCCCCCGGTCTCGCGGGGCAAACACCGGGGAGCTGTTTTTT
v_gene: TRBV3-1/TRBV3-2; d_gene: TRBD1; j_gene: TRBJ2-7; abundance: -; CDR3aa: CASSQDPKTGAEQYF; CDR3nt: TGTGCCAGCAGCCAAGATCCCAAGACAGGGGCCGAGCAGTACTTC
v_gene: TRBV11-3; d_gene: -; j_gene: TRBJ2-7; abundance: -; CDR3aa: CASSPGGSEFEQYF; CDR3nt: TGTGCCAGCAGCCCAGGGGGGAGTGAGTTCGAGCAGTACTTC
v_gene: TRBV4-1; d_gene: -; j_gene: TRBJ1-1; abundance: -; CDR3aa: CASSQDYRVEGFLNTEAFF; CDR3nt: TGCGCCAGCAGCCAAGATTATCGCGTTGAGGGTTTCTTGAACACTGAAGCTTTCTTT
v_gene: TRBV5-8; d_gene: TRBD1; j_gene: TRBJ1-4; abundance: once; CDR3aa: CASRARGQGNEKLFF; CDR3nt: TGTGCCAGCAGGGCGCGGGGACAGGGTAACGAAAAACTGTTTTTT
v_gene: TRBV28; d_gene: TRBD2; j_gene: TRBJ2-1; abundance: few; CDR3aa: CASSLEPSGTIYNEQFF; CDR3nt: TGTGCCAGCAGTTTAGAGCCTAGCGGGACCATCTACAATGAGCAGTTCTTC
v_gene: TRBV10-1; d_gene: TRBD2; j_gene: TRBJ2-3; abundance: -; CDR3aa: CASRAGSTQYF; CDR3nt: TGCGCCAGCAGAGCGGGATCTACGCAGTATTTT
v_gene: TRBV6-5; d_gene: -; j_gene: TRBJ2-5; abundance: -; CDR3aa: CASSSGGSAETQYF; CDR3nt: TGTGCCAGCAGTTCCGGGGGATCTGCGGAGACCCAGTACTTC
v_gene: TRBV7-3; d_gene: TRBD2; j_gene: TRBJ2-2; abundance: -; CDR3aa: CASSETGTSGRGELFF; CDR3nt: TGTGCCAGCAGCGAAACCGGGACTAGCGGTCGCGGGGAGCTGTTTTTT
v_gene: TRBV9; d_gene: -; j_gene: TRBJ2-2; abundance: -; CDR3aa: CASSPGDTGELFF; CDR3nt: TGTGCCAGTAGCCCGGGGGACACCGGGGAGCTGTTTTTT
v_gene: TRBV15; d_gene: TRBD1; j_gene: TRBJ2-1; abundance: few; CDR3aa: CATSRGPGQPNNEQFF; CDR3nt: TGTGCCACCAGCAGAGGGCCGGGACAGCCAAACAATGAGCAGTTCTTC
v_gene: TRBV4-1; d_gene: TRBD2; j_gene: TRBJ2-5; abundance: -; CDR3aa: CASSRQRGGETQYF; CDR3nt: TGCGCCAGCAGCCGACAGCGGGGGGGCGAGACCCAGTACTTC
v_gene: TRBV18; d_gene: TRBD1; j_gene: TRBJ1-2; abundance: -; CDR3aa: CASSQGTGVYGYTF; CDR3nt: TGTGCCAGCTCACAGGGGACAGGCGTCTATGGCTACACCTTC
v_gene: TRBV7-3; d_gene: -; j_gene: TRBJ2-5; abundance: -; CDR3aa: CASSLAGIQETQYF; CDR3nt: TGTGCCAGCAGCTTAGCGGGGATCCAAGAGACCCAGTACTTC
v_gene: TRBV10-3; d_gene: TRBD2; j_gene: TRBJ2-1; abundance: -; CDR3aa: CAIEGLAREQFF; CDR3nt: TGTGCCATTGAGGGACTAGCCAGGGAGCAGTTCTTC
v_gene: TRBV5-1; d_gene: TRBD1; j_gene: TRBJ1-4; abundance: -; CDR3aa: CASSRFGEGAPEKLFF; CDR3nt: TGCGCCAGCAGCCGTTTCGGTGAGGGGGCGCCTGAAAAACTGTTTTTT
v_gene: TRBV18; d_gene: -; j_gene: TRBJ2-1; abundance: few; CDR3aa: CASSATILVSSYNEQFF; CDR3nt: TGTGCCAGCTCAGCGACTATCCTTGTAAGCTCCTACAATGAGCAGTTCTTC
v_gene: TRBV5-1; d_gene: TRBD2; j_gene: TRBJ2-2; abundance: few; CDR3aa: CASSSRLAGGLSGELFF; CDR3nt: TGCGCCAGCAGCTCGCGACTAGCGGGAGGGCTATCCGGGGAGCTGTTTTTT
v_gene: TRBV9; d_gene: TRBD1; j_gene: TRBJ1-6; abundance: -; CDR3aa: CASSRDRGSSPLHF; CDR3nt: TGTGCCAGCAGCCGGGACAGGGGTTCTTCACCCCTCCACTTT
v_gene: TRBV11-3; d_gene: -; j_gene: TRBJ1-5; abundance: -; CDR3aa: CASSLGVGKYSNQPQHF; CDR3nt: TGTGCCAGCAGCTTAGGAGTCGGGAAGTATAGCAATCAGCCCCAGCATTTT
v_gene: TRBV3-1/TRBV3-2; d_gene: -; j_gene: TRBJ2-4; abundance: -; CDR3aa: CASSPRRPGDIQYF; CDR3nt: TGTGCCAGCAGCCCCCGGCGACCGGGAGACATTCAGTACTTC
v_gene: TRBV5-4; d_gene: TRBD1; j_gene: TRBJ2-7; abundance: -; CDR3aa: CASSTGQSTYEQYF; CDR3nt: TGTGCCAGCAGCACGGGACAGAGCACCTACGAGCAGTACTTC
v_gene: TRBV30; d_gene: -; j_gene: TRBJ1-2; abundance: -; CDR3aa: CAWSTPGLDTF; CDR3nt: TGTGCCTGGAGTACCCCTGGGCTCGACACCTTC
v_gene: TRBV9; d_gene: -; j_gene: TRBJ2-1; abundance: -; CDR3aa: CASSVGGTPDNEQFF; CDR3nt: TGTGCCAGCAGCGTTGGGGGGACCCCTGACAATGAGCAGTTCTTC
v_gene: TRBV5-4; d_gene: TRBD1; j_gene: TRBJ2-2; abundance: -; CDR3aa: CASSWQGADTGELFF; CDR3nt: TGTGCCAGCAGTTGGCAGGGGGCTGACACCGGGGAGCTGTTTTTT
v_gene: TRBV27; d_gene: -; j_gene: TRBJ1-6; abundance: -; CDR3aa: CASSLLGVGRGNSPLHF; CDR3nt: TGTGCCAGCAGTTTACTCGGGGTTGGCAGGGGTAATTCACCCCTCCACTTT
v_gene: TRBV27; d_gene: -; j_gene: TRBJ1-1; abundance: few; CDR3aa: CASSFSARDTEAFF; CDR3nt: TGTGCCAGCAGTTTTTCCGCGCGGGACACTGAAGCTTTCTTT
v_gene: TRBV6-5; d_gene: TRBD1; j_gene: TRBJ1-5; abundance: -; CDR3aa: CASSYTGVEQPQHF; CDR3nt: TGTGCCAGCAGTTACACAGGGGTAGAACAGCCCCAGCATTTT
v_gene: TRBV5-4; d_gene: -; j_gene: TRBJ2-1; abundance: -; CDR3aa: CASLQRGARGEQFF; CDR3nt: TGTGCCAGCTTGCAACGCGGGGCACGGGGGGAGCAGTTCTTC